This TCR beta chain appears in the sequencing data of a study of blood T cell repertoires in COVID-19. All enrollees were roughly 18 to 100 years old and from roughly 26 US areas. Clinical history reported by participants formed the basis on which cohorts were assigned. Cohort 3 donors counted as recovered after two negative PCRs, clearance, or resolved symptoms. Original analysis: From reference gene primer amplification, estimates of nucleated cell counts were derived. Only in-frame clones appear in the TCRdb table, and some are missing; sequencing was by immunoSEQ multiplex PCR. For V, J and clone size, that table is used; D and trimming come from the DNA. The data contain roughly 370,000 clones, around nine tenths of them singletons. Concerning this clone itself: Other DNA sequences from this sample encode an identical CDR3 as well.

The material sequenced was PBMCs or T cells enriched from blood (not recorded which). The TCR was taken from a woman between 45 and 60 years old who had recovered from COVID-19.

CDR3 bases: TGTGCCAGCAGTTACCAGGGAAGTAGTTACGAGCAGTACTTC. It yields the protein CASSYQGSSYEQYF. The chain has TRBV6-5 and TRBJ2-7; a weak D match, TRBD1 (5 bases). The germline CDR1 and CDR2 sequences are MNHEY and SVGAGI. Trimming removed 2 bases at V and 4 bases at J, with 12 bases between. The CDR3 spans 14 residues.